Listed below are T cell receptor beta chains from one sample, sequenced in a study of CD8 T cells in ankylosing spondylitis. MiXCR was run by TCRdb on the 5' RACE reads, yielding one entry per CDR3 protein. Of approximately 15,000 distinct CDR3 sequences listed, more than 2.5% were seen once; the top ten hold around 10%. Sequencing was carried out using blood, either unsorted or a sorted T cell fraction (not recorded which). Receptors originate from a male donor with ankylosing spondylitis or in good health (not recorded which). Both conserved end residues are part of each CDR3. A D gene is named only where the DNA matches it firmly. Clone size reads once, few, many, or a class if the clone is expanded.

>NA|few|TRBJ2-1|TRBV9
CASSVEAGPKGGGEQFF
TGTGCCAGCAGCGTAGAGGCGGGGCCGAAAGGAGGGGGTGAGCAGTTCTTC
>NA|many|TRBJ2-2|TRBV9
CASSAGPGTGELFF
TGTGCCAGCAGCGCGGGGCCGGGCACCGGGGAGCTGTTTTTT
>TRBD1|many|TRBJ2-7|TRBV9
CASSGTGGAQGEQYF
TGTGCCAGCAGCGGAACAGGGGGCGCACAAGGCGAGCAGTACTTC
>TRBD2|many|TRBJ2-5|TRBV9
CASSVSLAGGPLETQYF
TGTGCCAGCAGCGTATCCTTAGCGGGGGGGCCGTTAGAGACCCAGTACTTC
>NA|medium-sized|TRBJ1-1|TRBV9
CASKAGPLMNTEAFF
TGTGCCAGCAAGGCAGGTCCCCTCATGAACACTGAAGCTTTCTTT
>TRBD2|few|TRBJ2-5|TRBV9
CASSPWGGTARETQYF
TGTGCCAGCAGTCCCTGGGGGGGGACCGCACGGGAGACCCAGTACTTC
>NA|many|TRBJ2-2|TRBV9
CASSVDSLSSGELFF
TGTGCCAGCAGCGTAGATAGTCTTTCTTCCGGGGAGCTGTTTTTT
>NA|many|TRBJ2-3|TRBV9
CASSVAGGSIDTQYF
TGTGCCAGCAGCGTAGCTGGAGGGTCTATAGATACGCAGTATTTT
>TRBD2|medium-sized|TRBJ2-2|TRBV9
CASSVAGLEVSAGELFF
TGTGCCAGCAGCGTAGCCGGACTAGAAGTTTCGGCCGGGGAGCTGTTTTTT
>NA|many|TRBJ2-7|TRBV9
CASSVDPSGEQYF
TGTGCCAGCAGCGTAGACCCGTCGGGCGAGCAGTACTTC
>TRBD2|many|TRBJ2-2|TRBV9
CASSVELAGAGELFF
TGTGCCAGCAGCGTAGAGCTAGCGGGAGCCGGGGAGCTGTTTTTT
>NA|many|TRBJ2-3|TRBV9
CASSVGKGVGTDTQYF
TGTGCCAGCAGCGTAGGGAAGGGAGTCGGCACAGATACGCAGTATTTT
>TRBD1|many|TRBJ2-5|TRBV9
CASSFRTGGETQYF
TGTGCCAGCAGCTTCAGGACAGGCGGGGAGACCCAGTACTTC
>NA|many|TRBJ2-5|TRBV9
CASSVGGATPPFF
TGTGCCAGCAGCGTAGGGGGGGCCACTCCCCCATTCTTC
>NA|many|TRBJ2-2|TRBV9
CASSTRSGTGELFF
TGTGCCAGCAGCACCCGGAGTGGCACCGGGGAGCTGTTTTTT
>TRBD2|many|TRBJ2-5|TRBV9
CASSVMERGGLMETQYF
TGTGCCAGCAGCGTAATGGAGCGGGGGGGCCTAATGGAGACCCAGTACTTC
>TRBD2|many|TRBJ2-5|TRBV9
CASSSGLGEETQYF
TGTGCCAGCAGTTCGGGACTAGGGGAAGAGACCCAGTACTTC
>TRBD2|many|TRBJ2-7|TRBV9
CASSPRTSHYEQYF
TGTGCCAGCAGCCCGCGGACTAGCCACTACGAGCAGTACTTC
>TRBD2|many|TRBJ2-7|TRBV9
CASSVESGTTYEQYF
TGTGCCAGCAGCGTAGAGAGCGGGACGACCTACGAGCAGTACTTC
>TRBD2|many|TRBJ2-7|TRBV9
CASSVGGSGTTEQYF
TGTGCCAGCAGCGTAGGTGGTAGCGGGACCACGGAGCAGTACTTC
>TRBD2|medium-sized|TRBJ2-2|TRBV9
CASSQTSGASTGELFF
TGTGCCAGCAGCCAGACTAGCGGGGCGAGCACCGGGGAGCTGTTTTTT
>TRBD2|many|TRBJ2-1|TRBV9
CASSVVTSGDNEQFF
TGTGCCAGCAGCGTTGTGACTAGCGGTGACAATGAGCAGTTCTTC
>NA|medium-sized|TRBJ1-1|TRBV9
CASSVVGRNTEAFF
TGTGCCAGCAGCGTAGTAGGCAGGAACACTGAAGCTTTCTTT
>TRBD1|medium-sized|TRBJ2-1|TRBV9
CASSGGTGAYNEQFF
TGTGCCAGCAGCGGAGGGACAGGCGCTTACAATGAGCAGTTCTTC
>NA|many|TRBJ1-5|TRBV9
CASSVGDNQPQHF
TGTGCCAGCAGCGTAGGAGACAATCAGCCCCAGCATTTT
>TRBD1|many|TRBJ1-1|TRBV9
CASSIRGGMNTEAFF
TGTGCCAGCAGCATCAGGGGGGGCATGAACACTGAAGCTTTCTTT
>NA|many|TRBJ2-7|TRBV9
CASSVDGSLTYEQYF
TGTGCCAGCAGCGTAGACGGGAGCCTTACCTACGAGCAGTACTTC
>TRBD1|many|TRBJ1-2|TRBV9
CASSVAGQGQGYTF
TGTGCCAGCAGCGTAGCGGGACAGGGGCAAGGCTACACCTTC
>TRBD2|many|TRBJ2-2|TRBV9
CASSLRLAGDTGELFF
TGTGCCAGCAGCCTCCGACTAGCGGGGGACACCGGGGAGCTGTTTTTT
>NA|many|TRBJ2-5|TRBV9
CASSVVPAQETQYF
TGTGCCAGCAGCGTAGTCCCGGCTCAAGAGACCCAGTACTTC
>TRBD2|many|TRBJ2-1|TRBV9
CASRATGLVYNEQFF
TGTGCCAGCAGAGCAACGGGACTAGTCTACAATGAGCAGTTCTTC
>TRBD1|many|TRBJ2-2|TRBV9
CASSPTTGGATGELFF
TGTGCCAGCAGCCCCACGACAGGGGGCGCAACCGGGGAGCTGTTTTTT
>NA|medium-sized|TRBJ2-2|TRBV9
CASSVRGRNTGELFF
TGTGCCAGCAGCGTTCGGGGCCGGAACACCGGGGAGCTGTTTTTT
>TRBD1|many|TRBJ2-1|TRBV9
CASSGRDRVGNEQFF
TGTGCCAGCAGCGGCCGGGACAGGGTAGGCAATGAGCAGTTCTTC
>NA|many|TRBJ1-1|TRBV9
CASNNPGITEAFF
TGTGCCAGCAATAATCCAGGGATCACTGAAGCTTTCTTT
>NA|medium-sized|TRBJ2-6|TRBV9
CASSVEFQTSGANVLTF
TGTGCCAGCAGCGTAGAGTTCCAGACCTCTGGGGCCAACGTCCTGACTTTC
>TRBD2|many|TRBJ2-5|TRBV9
CASSVGGVARMTQETQYF
TGTGCCAGCAGCGTCGGGGGGGTGGCACGGATGACACAAGAGACCCAGTACTTC
>TRBD2|many|TRBJ2-1|TRBV9
CASSVGAGALGNEQFF
TGTGCCAGCAGCGTAGGGGCGGGAGCCCTAGGCAATGAGCAGTTCTTC
>NA|many|TRBJ1-1|TRBV9
CASSATLNTEAFF
TGTGCCAGCAGCGCAACACTGAACACTGAAGCTTTCTTT
>NA|many|TRBJ2-5|TRBV9
CASSVEAGETQYF
TGTGCCAGCAGCGTAGAGGCGGGAGAGACCCAGTACTTC
>TRBD1|many|TRBJ2-1|TRBV9
CASSVGQGANEQFF
TGTGCCAGCAGCGTAGGTCAGGGGGCCAATGAGCAGTTCTTC
>NA|few|TRBJ2-3|TRBV9
CASSVGGPGGTQYF
TGTGCCAGCAGCGTAGGAGGGCCCGGGGGTACGCAGTATTTT
>TRBD1|many|TRBJ2-2|TRBV9
CASSVQGAFTGELFF
TGTGCCAGCAGCGTTCAGGGGGCTTTCACCGGGGAGCTGTTTTTT
>TRBD2|many|TRBJ2-5|TRBV9
CASSVEGLAGQETQYF
TGTGCCAGCAGCGTAGAGGGACTAGCGGGGCAAGAGACCCAGTACTTC